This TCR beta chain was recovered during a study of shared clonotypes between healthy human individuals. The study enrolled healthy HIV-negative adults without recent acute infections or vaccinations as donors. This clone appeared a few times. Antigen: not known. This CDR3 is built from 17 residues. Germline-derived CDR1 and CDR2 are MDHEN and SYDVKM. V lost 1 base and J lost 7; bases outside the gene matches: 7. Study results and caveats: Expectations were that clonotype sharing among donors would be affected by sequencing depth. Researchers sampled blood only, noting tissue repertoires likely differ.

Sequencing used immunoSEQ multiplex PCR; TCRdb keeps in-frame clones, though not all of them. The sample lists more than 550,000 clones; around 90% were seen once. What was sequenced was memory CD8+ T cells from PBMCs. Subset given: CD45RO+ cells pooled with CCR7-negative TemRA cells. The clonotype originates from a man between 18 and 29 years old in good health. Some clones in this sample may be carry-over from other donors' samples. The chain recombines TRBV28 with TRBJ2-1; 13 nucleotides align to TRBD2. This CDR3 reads CASSLLLAGGPENEQFF. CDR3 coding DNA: TGTGCCAGCAGTTTATTACTAGCGGGAGGGCCGGAGAATGAGCAGTTCTTC.